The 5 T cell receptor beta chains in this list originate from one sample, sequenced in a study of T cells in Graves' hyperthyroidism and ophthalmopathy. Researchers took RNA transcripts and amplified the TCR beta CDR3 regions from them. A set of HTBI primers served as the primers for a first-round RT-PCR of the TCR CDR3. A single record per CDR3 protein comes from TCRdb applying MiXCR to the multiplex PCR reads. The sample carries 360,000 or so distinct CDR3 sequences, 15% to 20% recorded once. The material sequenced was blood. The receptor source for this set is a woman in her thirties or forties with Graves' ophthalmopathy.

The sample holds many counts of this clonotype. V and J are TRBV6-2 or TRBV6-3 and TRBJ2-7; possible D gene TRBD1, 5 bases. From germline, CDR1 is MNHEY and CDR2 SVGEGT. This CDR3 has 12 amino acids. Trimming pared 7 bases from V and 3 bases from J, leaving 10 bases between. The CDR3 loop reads CASIGAYYEQYF. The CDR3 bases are TGTGCCAGCATAGGGGCCTACTACGAGCAGTACTTC.

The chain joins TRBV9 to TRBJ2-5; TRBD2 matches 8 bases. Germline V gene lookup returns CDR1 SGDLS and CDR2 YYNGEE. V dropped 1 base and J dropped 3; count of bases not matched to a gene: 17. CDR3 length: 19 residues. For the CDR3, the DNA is TGTGCCAGCAGCGTATCCTCGGGAGGGGGTCTAGGGAGGGAAGAGACCCAGTACTTC. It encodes CASSVSSGGGLGREETQYF.

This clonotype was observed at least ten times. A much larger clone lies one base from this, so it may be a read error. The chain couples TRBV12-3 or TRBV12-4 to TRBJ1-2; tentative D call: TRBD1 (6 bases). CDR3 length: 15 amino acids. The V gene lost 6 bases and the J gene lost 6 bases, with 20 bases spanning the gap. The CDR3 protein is CASSRLGSRGNGYTF. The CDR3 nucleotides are TGTGCCAGCAGCCGACTGGGCAGCAGGGGAAATGGCTACACCTTC.

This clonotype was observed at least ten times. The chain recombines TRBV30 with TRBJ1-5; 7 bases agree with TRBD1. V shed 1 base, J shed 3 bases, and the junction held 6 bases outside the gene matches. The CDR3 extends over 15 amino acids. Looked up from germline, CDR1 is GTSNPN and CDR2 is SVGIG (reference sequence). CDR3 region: CAWSEGTANNQPQHF. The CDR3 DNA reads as TGTGCCTGGAGTGAAGGGACAGCGAACAATCAGCCCCAGCATTTT.

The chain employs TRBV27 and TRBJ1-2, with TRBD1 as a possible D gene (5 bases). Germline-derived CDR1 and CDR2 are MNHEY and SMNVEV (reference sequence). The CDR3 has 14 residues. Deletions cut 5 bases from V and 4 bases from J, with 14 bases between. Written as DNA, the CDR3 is TGTGCCAGCAGTCGCGTAGGGGCCCCCTATGGCTACACCTTC. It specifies CASSRVGAPYGYTF.